This TCR beta chain was captured in a study of blood T cell repertoires in COVID-19. For the study at large: The origin of the acute and convalescent COVID-19 samples was the United States, Italy and Spain. PBMCs, B-cell-depleted T cells, or T cells were the source of the cDNA or gDNA that made up the material.

Per the authors' pipeline: Amplification of reference gene primers was used by the study to estimate nucleated cell counts. Repertoires were generated with immunoSEQ multiplex PCR, while TCRdb's copy carries only in-frame clones and drops some. The V and J calls and the clone size are those of that table, but D and trimming were determined from the DNA. Of 300,000 to 350,000 clones in the sample, about 90% were seen once. Trimming took 6 bases from V and 10 from J; bases not matched to a gene: 9. CDR3 length: 13 residues. What was sequenced was peripheral blood. The V gene is TRBV12-3 or TRBV12-4, the J gene TRBJ2-1; 7 nucleotides align to TRBD1. The receptor's source is a woman aged 18-29 years who had recovered from COVID-19. CDR3 coding DNA: TGTGCCAGCAGATCCCCAGGGGGTAAGGAGCAGTTCTTC. Protein: CASRSPGGKEQFF.